This T cell receptor beta chain was recovered during a study of Ad26.COV2.S vaccination and SARS-CoV-2 variants. Across the study: Donor was one of the participants in the Ad26.COV2.S arm of the COV1001 trial. The vaccine Ad26.COV2.S was put into the muscle once, or twice with 56 days between.

Noted treatment: about 20 received Ad26.COV2.S at low or high dose, single or two shots; 5 received placebo; per-sample allocation not given. Each sample was drawn 63 days after the first injection (of vaccine or placebo). Here immunoSEQ multiplex PCR was the method, and the copy in TCRdb shows in-frame clones only, minus some. The table includes 400,000 to 450,000 clones, around 90% detected once. The sequence was obtained from a person between 18 and 60 years old who received the Ad26.COV2.S COVID-19 vaccine or a placebo. The starting material was peripheral blood, obtained in a trial of Ad26.COV2.S vaccine versus placebo.

This CDR3 is CASSYSGQTIYGYTF. The DNA of the CDR3 is TGTGCCAGCAGTTACTCGGGGCAGACCATCTATGGCTACACCTTC. V and J are TRBV6-2 or TRBV6-3 and TRBJ1-2, with D possibly TRBD1 on 5 matching bases. Trimming removed 0 bases from V and 4 bases from J, with 12 bases in between. This CDR3 has 15 amino acids. CDR1 and CDR2 from the germline V gene are MNHEY and SVGEGT.